A selection of T cell receptor beta chains follows, all from one sample in a study of blood T cell repertoires in COVID-19. Measured with immunoSEQ multiplex PCR; TCRdb has only the in-frame clones, and not every one. The sample holds some 340,000 clones; 85% are singletons and the top ten take more than 3%. Input material: peripheral blood. The receptors originated from a young woman with acute or convalescent COVID-19. Each CDR3 is given with its conserved first and last residue. Each record gives: CDR3 protein, CDR3 DNA, clone size, V gene, J gene, D gene. A D gene is named only where the DNA matches it firmly. Size is omitted from some rows. Given values are once, few, many or a class for expanded clones.

CASSPDRNMNTEAFF	TGTGCCAGCAGCCCGGACAGAAATATGAACACTGAAGCTTTCTTT	NA	TRBV5-4	TRBJ1-1	NA
CASSQDPGRYDRSPLHF	TGTGCCAGCAGCCAAGATCCTGGCAGGTACGACCGTTCACCCCTCCACTTT	NA	TRBV4-2	TRBJ1-6	NA
CASSLRALRETQYF	TGTGCCAGCAGTTTACGCGCTCTGAGGGAGACCCAGTACTTC	NA	TRBV27	TRBJ2-5	NA
CAWSAGTGNTGELFF	TGTGCCTGGAGTGCAGGGACAGGGAACACCGGGGAGCTGTTTTTT	many	TRBV30	TRBJ2-2	TRBD1
CASSEDRYTEAFF	TGTGCCAGCAGCGAGGACAGGTACACTGAAGCTTTCTTT	NA	TRBV7-3	TRBJ1-1	TRBD1
CASTVPGQGRKDYGYTF	TGTGCCAGCACAGTACCGGGACAGGGGAGGAAAGACTATGGCTACACCTTC	NA	TRBV2	TRBJ1-2	TRBD1
CASSLVQRSYEQYF	TGTGCCAGCAGCTTAGTCCAGCGGTCGTACGAGCAGTACTTC	NA	TRBV7-9	TRBJ2-7	NA
CASSSPDWRAGGSDTQYF	TGCGCCAGCAGCTCCCCCGACTGGAGGGCCGGAGGCTCAGATACGCAGTATTTT	NA	TRBV5-1	TRBJ2-3	NA
CASSTPSSDTQYF	TGTGCCAGTAGTACCCCTAGCTCGGATACGCAGTATTTT	NA	TRBV19	TRBJ2-3	NA
CASSQERGRQWNEQYF	TGTGCCAGCAGCCAAGAAAGGGGGCGGCAGTGGAACGAGCAGTACTTC	NA	TRBV4-2	TRBJ2-7	TRBD1
CASRKTSDSAYEQYF	TGTGCCAGCAGAAAAACTAGCGATTCGGCCTACGAGCAGTACTTC	NA	TRBV6-6	TRBJ2-7	TRBD2
CASSLATNYGYTF	TGTGCCAGCAGTTTAGCTACTAACTATGGCTACACCTTC	NA	TRBV12-3/TRBV12-4	TRBJ1-2	NA
CASSIDFRSSYNSPLHF	TGTGCCAGTAGTATAGATTTTAGGAGCTCCTATAATTCACCCCTCCACTTT	NA	TRBV19	TRBJ1-6	NA
CASSIVWGGRGYTF	TGTGCCAGTAGTATAGTCTGGGGGGGAAGGGGCTACACCTTC	NA	TRBV19	TRBJ1-2	NA
CASGKDRGFYEQYF	TGTGCCAGCGGAAAGGACAGGGGATTTTACGAGCAGTACTTC	NA	TRBV6-5	TRBJ2-7	TRBD1
CASSETREQYF	TGTGCCAGCAGTGAAACGCGGGAGCAGTACTTC	NA	TRBV2	TRBJ2-7	NA
CASSLRVWETQYF	TGCGCCAGCAGCTTACGGGTATGGGAGACCCAGTACTTC	NA	TRBV5-1	TRBJ2-5	NA
CASTERGTWNGYTF	TGTGCCAGTACAGAACGGGGGACCTGGAATGGCTACACCTTC	NA	TRBV19	TRBJ1-2	NA
CASILQGARGNTIYF	TGTGCCAGCATCCTACAGGGGGCGCGTGGAAACACCATATATTTT	NA	TRBV6-5	TRBJ1-3	TRBD1
CASSQTSGLNQETQYF	TGTGCCAGCAGCCAAACCTCCGGACTAAACCAAGAGACCCAGTACTTC	NA	TRBV7-6	TRBJ2-5	NA
CASSFGGGSTDTQYF	TGCGCCAGCAGCTTTGGGGGAGGGAGCACAGATACGCAGTATTTT	NA	TRBV5-1	TRBJ2-3	TRBD2
CASSASGGNTIYF	TGTGCCAGCAGCGCCAGCGGTGGAAACACCATATATTTT	NA	TRBV9	TRBJ1-3	NA
CATSVQGATYGYTF	TGTGCCACCAGCGTCCAGGGGGCCACCTATGGCTACACCTTC	NA	TRBV15	TRBJ1-2	TRBD1
CASSFSSGQVYEQYF	TGTGCCAGCAGTTTTTCCTCGGGACAGGTCTACGAGCAGTACTTC	NA	TRBV27	TRBJ2-7	TRBD1
CASSLAGLGETQYF	TGCGCCAGCAGCTTGGCTGGCCTCGGGGAGACCCAGTACTTC	NA	TRBV5-1	TRBJ2-5	NA
CASKTGESTEAFF	TGTGCCAGTAAGACAGGGGAGAGCACTGAAGCTTTCTTT	NA	TRBV19	TRBJ1-1	TRBD1
CASSIGQGLLKEQYF	TGTGCCAGTAGTATAGGGCAGGGCCTTCTAAAGGAGCAGTACTTC	NA	TRBV19	TRBJ2-7	NA
CASRARGTRNTEAFF	TGCGCCAGCCGAGCGAGGGGGACCCGGAACACTGAAGCTTTCTTT	NA	TRBV4-1	TRBJ1-1	NA
CASSQEQGANNEQFF	TGCGCCAGCAGCCAAGAACAGGGGGCAAACAATGAGCAGTTCTTC	NA	TRBV4-1	TRBJ2-1	TRBD1
CASSLDQDGYTF	TGCGCCAGCAGCTTGGACCAGGATGGCTACACCTTC	NA	TRBV5-1	TRBJ1-2	NA
CASSFGSSYNSPLHF	TGTGCCAGCAGTTTCGGGTCCTCCTATAATTCACCCCTCCACTTT	NA	TRBV6-5	TRBJ1-6	NA
CASSPVGGRQETQYF	TGTGCCAGCAGTCCCGTGGGGGGGCGACAAGAGACCCAGTACTTC	NA	TRBV27	TRBJ2-5	NA
CASSDRQGDTEAFF	TGTGCCAGCTCAGATCGACAGGGGGACACTGAAGCTTTCTTT	NA	TRBV18	TRBJ1-1	TRBD1
CASSPDRVGANEKLFF	TGTGCCAGCAGTCCGGACAGGGTAGGAGCTAATGAAAAACTGTTTTTT	NA	TRBV28	TRBJ1-4	TRBD1
CSASPLAERETQYF	TGCAGTGCTAGTCCTCTAGCGGAGAGAGAGACCCAGTACTTC	NA	TRBV20-1	TRBJ2-5	TRBD2
CASSVDGRAYNEQFF	TGTGCCAGCAGCGTTGACGGGAGGGCCTACAATGAGCAGTTCTTC	few	TRBV9	TRBJ2-1	TRBD2
CASSSNTETDTQYF	TGTGCCAGCAGCTCTAACACGGAGACAGATACGCAGTATTTT	once	TRBV11-2	TRBJ2-3	NA
CAEGIAQDEQFF	TGTGCTGAGGGAATAGCGCAGGATGAGCAGTTCTTC	NA	TRBV12-3/TRBV12-4	TRBJ2-1	NA
CASSLRERSYEQYF	TGTGCCAGCAGCTTGCGGGAGAGGAGCTACGAGCAGTACTTC	NA	TRBV7-9	TRBJ2-7	TRBD2
CASSPGSMNTEAFF	TGTGCCAGCAGTCCAGGCAGTATGAACACTGAAGCTTTCTTT	NA	TRBV6-5	TRBJ1-1	NA
CASSNKAEGQPQHF	TGTGCCAGCAGCAATAAAGCCGAGGGTCAGCCCCAGCATTTT	NA	TRBV21-1	TRBJ1-5	NA
CASSLGGGPSSYEQYF	TGTGCCAGCAGCTTAGGGGGTGGGCCTAGCTCCTACGAGCAGTACTTC	NA	TRBV5-4	TRBJ2-7	NA
CASNQGPYGYTF	TGTGCCAGCAATCAGGGGCCCTATGGCTACACCTTC	once	TRBV9	TRBJ1-2	NA
CASIKKVAGGNQPQHF	TGTGCCAGCATTAAAAAGGTCGCAGGGGGCAATCAGCCCCAGCATTTT	once	TRBV6-6	TRBJ1-5	NA
CASSPNGGAGQETQYF	TGTGCCAGCAGCCCAAATGGGGGGGCAGGCCAAGAGACCCAGTACTTC	NA	TRBV5-4	TRBJ2-5	NA